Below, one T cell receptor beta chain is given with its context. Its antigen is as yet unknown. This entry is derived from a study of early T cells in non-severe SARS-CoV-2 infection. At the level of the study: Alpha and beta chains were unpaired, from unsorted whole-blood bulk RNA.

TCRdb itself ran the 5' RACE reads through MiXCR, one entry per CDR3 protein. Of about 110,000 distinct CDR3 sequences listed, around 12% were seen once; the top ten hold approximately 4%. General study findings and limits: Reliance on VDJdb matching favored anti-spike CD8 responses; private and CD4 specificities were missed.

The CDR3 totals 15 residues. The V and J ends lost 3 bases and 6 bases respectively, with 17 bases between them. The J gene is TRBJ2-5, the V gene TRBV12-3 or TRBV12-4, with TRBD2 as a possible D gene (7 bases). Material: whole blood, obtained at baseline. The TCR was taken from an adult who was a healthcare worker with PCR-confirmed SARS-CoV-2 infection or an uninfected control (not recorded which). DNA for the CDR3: TGTGCCAGCAGTTTGTCTGCGGGGGCCAGGAAGACCCAGTACTTC. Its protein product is CASSLSAGARKTQYF.